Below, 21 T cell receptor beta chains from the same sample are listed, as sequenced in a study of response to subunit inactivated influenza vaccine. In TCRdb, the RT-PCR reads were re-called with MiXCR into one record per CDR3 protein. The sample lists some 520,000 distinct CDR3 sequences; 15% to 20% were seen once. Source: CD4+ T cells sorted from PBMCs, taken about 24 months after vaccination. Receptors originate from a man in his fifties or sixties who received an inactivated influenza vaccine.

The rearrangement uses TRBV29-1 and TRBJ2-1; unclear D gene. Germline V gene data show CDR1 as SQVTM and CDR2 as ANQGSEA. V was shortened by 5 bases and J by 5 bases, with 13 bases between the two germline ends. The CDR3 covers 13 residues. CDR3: CSVRPGNNNEQFF. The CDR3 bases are TGCAGCGTTCGCCCAGGAAACAACAATGAGCAGTTCTTC.

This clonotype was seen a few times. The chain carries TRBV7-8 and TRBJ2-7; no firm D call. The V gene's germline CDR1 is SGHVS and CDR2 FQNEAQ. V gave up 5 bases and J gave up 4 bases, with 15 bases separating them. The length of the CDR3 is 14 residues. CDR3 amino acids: CASSLMVSRYEQYF. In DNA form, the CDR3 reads TGTGCCAGCAGCCTCATGGTATCTCGATACGAGCAGTACTTC.

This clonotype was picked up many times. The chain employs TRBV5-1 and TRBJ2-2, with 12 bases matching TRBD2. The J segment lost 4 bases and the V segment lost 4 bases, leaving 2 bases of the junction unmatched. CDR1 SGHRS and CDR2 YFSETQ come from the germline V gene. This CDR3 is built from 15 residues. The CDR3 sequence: CASSRTSGVTGELFF. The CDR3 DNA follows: TGCGCCAGCAGCCGGACTAGCGGGGTCACCGGGGAGCTGTTTTTT. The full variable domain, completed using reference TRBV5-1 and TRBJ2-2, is KAGVTQTPRYLIKTRGQQVTLSCSPISGHRSVSWYQQTPGQGLQFLFEYFSETQRNKGNFPGRFSGRQFSNSRSEMNVSTLELGDSALYLCASSRTSGVTGELFFGEGSRLTVL.

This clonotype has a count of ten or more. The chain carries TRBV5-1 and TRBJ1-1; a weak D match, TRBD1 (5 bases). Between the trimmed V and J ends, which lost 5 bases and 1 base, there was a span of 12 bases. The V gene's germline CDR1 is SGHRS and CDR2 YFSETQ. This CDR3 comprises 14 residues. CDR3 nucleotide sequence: TGCGCCAGCAGAGTTGCGGGGGGGAACACTGAAGCTTTCTTT. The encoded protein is CASRVAGGNTEAFF.

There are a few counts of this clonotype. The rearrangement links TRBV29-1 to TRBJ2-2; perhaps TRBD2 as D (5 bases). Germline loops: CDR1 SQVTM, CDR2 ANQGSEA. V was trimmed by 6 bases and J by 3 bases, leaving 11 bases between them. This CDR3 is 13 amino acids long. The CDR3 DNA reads TGCAGCGTATATAAGCGGTACACCGGGGAGCTGTTTTTT. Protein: CSVYKRYTGELFF.

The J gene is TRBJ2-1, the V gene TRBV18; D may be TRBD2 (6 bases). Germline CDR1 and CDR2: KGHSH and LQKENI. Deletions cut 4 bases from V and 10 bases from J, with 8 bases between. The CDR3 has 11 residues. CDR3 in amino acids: CASSRGEEQFF. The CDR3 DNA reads TGTGCCAGCTCACGGGGGGAGGAGCAGTTCTTC.

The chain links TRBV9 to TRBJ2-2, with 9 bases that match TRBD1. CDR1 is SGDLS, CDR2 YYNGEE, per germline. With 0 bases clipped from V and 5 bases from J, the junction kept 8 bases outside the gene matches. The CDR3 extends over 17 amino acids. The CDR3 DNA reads TGTGCCAGCAGCGTAGGAAGACGGACAGGGGAAACCGGGGAGCTGTTTTTT. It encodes CASSVGRRTGETGELFF.

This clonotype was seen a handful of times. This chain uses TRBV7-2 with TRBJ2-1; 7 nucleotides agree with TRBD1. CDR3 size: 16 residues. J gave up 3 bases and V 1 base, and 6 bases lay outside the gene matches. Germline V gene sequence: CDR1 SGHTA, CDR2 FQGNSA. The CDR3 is CASSLVWTGIYNEQFF. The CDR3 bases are TGTGCCAGCAGCTTAGTGTGGACAGGAATCTACAATGAGCAGTTCTTC.

The CDR3 is CSASQGNEQYF. The CDR3 DNA follows: TGCAGTGCTTCACAGGGAAACGAGCAGTACTTC. The rearrangement uses TRBV20-1 and TRBJ2-7; a weak D match, TRBD1 (6 bases). Trimming removed 5 bases at V and 5 bases at J, with 10 bases between. Germline CDR1 and CDR2: DFQATT and SNEGSKA (reference sequence). This CDR3 comprises 11 residues.

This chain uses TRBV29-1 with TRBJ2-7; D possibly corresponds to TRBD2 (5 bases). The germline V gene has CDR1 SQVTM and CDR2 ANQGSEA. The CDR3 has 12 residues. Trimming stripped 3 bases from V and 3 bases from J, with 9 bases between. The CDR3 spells CSVDPGNYEQYF. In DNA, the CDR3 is TGCAGCGTTGATCCGGGGAACTACGAGCAGTACTTC.

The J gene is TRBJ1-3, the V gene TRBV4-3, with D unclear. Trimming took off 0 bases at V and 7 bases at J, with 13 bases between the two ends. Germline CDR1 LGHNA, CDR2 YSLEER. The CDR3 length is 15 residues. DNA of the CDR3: TGCGCCAGCAGCCAAGATAATCCCGAAGGGAACACCATATATTTT. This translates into CASSQDNPEGNTIYF.

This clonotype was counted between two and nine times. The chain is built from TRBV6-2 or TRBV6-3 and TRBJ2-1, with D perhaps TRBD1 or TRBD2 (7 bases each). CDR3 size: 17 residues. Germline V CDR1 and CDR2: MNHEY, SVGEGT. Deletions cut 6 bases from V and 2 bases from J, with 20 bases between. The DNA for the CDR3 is TGTGCCAGCAGAAAACCTCCCGGGGGGACAGCCTACAATGAGCAGTTCTTC. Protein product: CASRKPPGGTAYNEQFF.

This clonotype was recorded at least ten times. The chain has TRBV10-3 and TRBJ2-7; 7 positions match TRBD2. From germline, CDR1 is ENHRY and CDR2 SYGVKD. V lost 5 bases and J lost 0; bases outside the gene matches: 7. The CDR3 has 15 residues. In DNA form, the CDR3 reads TGTGCCATCAGTCCCCGGACGGGAGGCTCCTACGAGCAGTACTTC. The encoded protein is CAISPRTGGSYEQYF.

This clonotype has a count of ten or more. This CDR3 is CSARDLVGVQETQYF. The CDR3 nucleotides read TGCAGTGCTAGAGATTTAGTAGGGGTACAAGAGACCCAGTACTTC. This chain connects TRBV20-1 to TRBJ2-5; TRBD1 might be the D (5 bases). V lost 0 bases to trimming and J lost 2 bases, with 13 bases between them. CDR3 length equals 15 residues. Germline loops: CDR1 DFQATT, CDR2 SNEGSKA (reference sequence).

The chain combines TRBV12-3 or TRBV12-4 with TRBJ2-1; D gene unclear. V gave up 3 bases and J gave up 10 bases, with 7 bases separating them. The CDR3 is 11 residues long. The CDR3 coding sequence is TGTGCCAGCAGTTTTATACGGGAGCAGTTCTTC. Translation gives CASSFIREQFF.

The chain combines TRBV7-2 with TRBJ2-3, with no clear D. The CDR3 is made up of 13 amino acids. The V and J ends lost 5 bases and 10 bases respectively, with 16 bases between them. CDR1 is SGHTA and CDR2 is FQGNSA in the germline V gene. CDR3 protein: CASSPRLVLSQYF. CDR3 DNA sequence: TGTGCCAGCAGCCCTCGACTCGTACTTTCGCAGTATTTT.

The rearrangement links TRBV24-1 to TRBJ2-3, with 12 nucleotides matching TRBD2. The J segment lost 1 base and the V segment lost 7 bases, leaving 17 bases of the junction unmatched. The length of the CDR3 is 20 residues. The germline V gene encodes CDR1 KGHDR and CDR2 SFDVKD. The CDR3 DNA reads TGTGCCACCAGGAATTGGTTAGCTCCTAGCGGGAGGGCCGGCACAGATACGCAGTATTTT. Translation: CATRNWLAPSGRAGTDTQYF.

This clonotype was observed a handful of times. The CDR3 loop is CASSYPGTARGSPLHF. The CDR3 DNA follows: TGTGCCAGCAGTTACCCCGGGACGGCCAGGGGTTCACCCCTCCACTTT. The J gene is TRBJ1-6, the V gene TRBV6-2 or TRBV6-3; a possible D gene is TRBD1 (6 bases). CDR3 length: 16 amino acids. Germline lookup yields CDR1 MNHEY and CDR2 SVGEGT. V dropped 2 bases and J dropped 9 bases, with 17 bases sitting between them.

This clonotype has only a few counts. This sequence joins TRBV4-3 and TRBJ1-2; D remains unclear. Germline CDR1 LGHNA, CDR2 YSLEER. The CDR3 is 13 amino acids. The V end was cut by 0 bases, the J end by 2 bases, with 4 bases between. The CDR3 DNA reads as TGCGCCAGCAGCCAAGAACAGAACTATGGCTACACCTTC. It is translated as CASSQEQNYGYTF.

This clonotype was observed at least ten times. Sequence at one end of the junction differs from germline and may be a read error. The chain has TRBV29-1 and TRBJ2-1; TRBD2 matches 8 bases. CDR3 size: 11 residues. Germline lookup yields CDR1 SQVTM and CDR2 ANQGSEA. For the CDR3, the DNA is TGCAGCGTCTTCCAGAGCGGGGGATTTTACTTC. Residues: CSVFQSGGFYF.

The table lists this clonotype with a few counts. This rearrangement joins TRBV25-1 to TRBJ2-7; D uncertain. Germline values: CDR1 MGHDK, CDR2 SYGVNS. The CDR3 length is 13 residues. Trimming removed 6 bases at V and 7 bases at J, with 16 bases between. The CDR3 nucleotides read TGTGCCAGCAGGGGCCCTTTAGGATGGGAGCAGTACTTC. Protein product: CASRGPLGWEQYF.